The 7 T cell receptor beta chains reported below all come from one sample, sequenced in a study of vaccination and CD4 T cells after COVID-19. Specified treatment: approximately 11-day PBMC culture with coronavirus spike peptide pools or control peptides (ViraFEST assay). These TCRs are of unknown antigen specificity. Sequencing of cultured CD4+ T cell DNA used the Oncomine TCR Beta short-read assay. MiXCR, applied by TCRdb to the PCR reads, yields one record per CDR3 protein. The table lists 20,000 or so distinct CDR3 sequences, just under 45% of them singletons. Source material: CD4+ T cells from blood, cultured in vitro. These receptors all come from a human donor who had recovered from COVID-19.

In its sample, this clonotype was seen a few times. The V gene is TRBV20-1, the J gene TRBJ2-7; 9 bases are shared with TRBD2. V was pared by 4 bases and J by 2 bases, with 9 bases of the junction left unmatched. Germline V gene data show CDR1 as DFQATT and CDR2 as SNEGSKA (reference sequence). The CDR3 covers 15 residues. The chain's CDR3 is CSAIYLVAGAYEQYF. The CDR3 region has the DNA TGCAGTGCTATCTATCTGGTAGCGGGGGCCTACGAGCAGTACTTC.

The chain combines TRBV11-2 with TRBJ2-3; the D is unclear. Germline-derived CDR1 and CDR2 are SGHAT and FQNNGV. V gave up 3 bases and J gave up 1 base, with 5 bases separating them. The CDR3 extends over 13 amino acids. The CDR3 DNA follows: TGTGCCAGCAGCTTGAGTGGCACAGATACGCAGTATTTT. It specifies CASSLSGTDTQYF.

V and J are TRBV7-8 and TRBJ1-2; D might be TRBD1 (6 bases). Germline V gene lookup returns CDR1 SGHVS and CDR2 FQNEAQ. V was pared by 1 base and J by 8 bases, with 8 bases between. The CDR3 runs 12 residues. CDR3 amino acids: CASSLDRVGYTF. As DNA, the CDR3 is TGTGCCAGCAGCTTAGACAGGGTCGGCTACACCTTC.

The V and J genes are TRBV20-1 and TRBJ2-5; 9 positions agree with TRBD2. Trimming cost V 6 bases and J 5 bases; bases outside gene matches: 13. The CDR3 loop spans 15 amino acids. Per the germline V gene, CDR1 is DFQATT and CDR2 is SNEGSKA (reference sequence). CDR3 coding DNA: TGCAGTGCCCTGCCCGCCGGGACTAGCATCGAGACCCAGTACTTC. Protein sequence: CSALPAGTSIETQYF.

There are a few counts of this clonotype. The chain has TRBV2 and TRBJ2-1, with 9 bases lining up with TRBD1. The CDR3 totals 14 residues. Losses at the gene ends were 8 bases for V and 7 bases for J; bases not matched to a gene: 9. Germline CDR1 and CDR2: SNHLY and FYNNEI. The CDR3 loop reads CASGGGQGRNEQFF. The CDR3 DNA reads TGTGCCAGCGGAGGGGGACAGGGTAGAAATGAGCAGTTCTTC.

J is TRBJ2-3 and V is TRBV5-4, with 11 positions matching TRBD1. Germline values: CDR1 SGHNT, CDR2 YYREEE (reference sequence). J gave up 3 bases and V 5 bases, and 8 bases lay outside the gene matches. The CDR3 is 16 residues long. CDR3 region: CASSGGGQGATDTQYF. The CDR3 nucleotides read TGTGCCAGCAGTGGGGGCGGACAGGGGGCAACAGATACGCAGTATTTT.

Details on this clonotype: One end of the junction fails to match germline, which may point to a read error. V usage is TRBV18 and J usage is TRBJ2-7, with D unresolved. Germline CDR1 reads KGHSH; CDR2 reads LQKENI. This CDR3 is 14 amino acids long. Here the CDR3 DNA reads TGTGCCAGCTCCCCACCCCAAACCACCTACGAGCAGTACTTC. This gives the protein CASSPPQTTYEQYF.